This TCR beta chain came from a study of cytotoxic CD8 clonotypes in ibrutinib-treated CLL. About the research overall: Response specimens were obtained following a median treatment duration of about 12 months, with a range of 6 to 36. Study-level findings and limits: The study found baseline clonality above age-matched healthy donors, tracking circulating CD8+ T-cell counts.

A word on this clone: What it binds is unknown.

V lost 3 bases and J 9 bases, leaving 15 bases between the germline ends. From germline, CDR1 is KGHSH and CDR2 LQKENI. The CDR3 is 15 amino acids. Depth targeted 1 in 200,000 to 1 in 1 million T cells, averaging approximately 9.3x coverage per clonotype. Profiled with immunoSEQ multiplex PCR; TCRdb holds only in-frame clones, not every one. The profile shows approximately 91,000 clones, roughly 83% of them singletons. The sequence was obtained from a human donor with chronic lymphocytic leukemia. The sequences come from PBMCs, collected after 12 months of ibrutinib treatment. J is TRBJ1-6 and V is TRBV18; D might be TRBD1 (6 bases). The CDR3 here is CASSPFRDTGSPLHF. CDR3 DNA: TGTGCCAGCTCACCCTTCCGGGACACCGGTTCACCCCTCCACTTT.